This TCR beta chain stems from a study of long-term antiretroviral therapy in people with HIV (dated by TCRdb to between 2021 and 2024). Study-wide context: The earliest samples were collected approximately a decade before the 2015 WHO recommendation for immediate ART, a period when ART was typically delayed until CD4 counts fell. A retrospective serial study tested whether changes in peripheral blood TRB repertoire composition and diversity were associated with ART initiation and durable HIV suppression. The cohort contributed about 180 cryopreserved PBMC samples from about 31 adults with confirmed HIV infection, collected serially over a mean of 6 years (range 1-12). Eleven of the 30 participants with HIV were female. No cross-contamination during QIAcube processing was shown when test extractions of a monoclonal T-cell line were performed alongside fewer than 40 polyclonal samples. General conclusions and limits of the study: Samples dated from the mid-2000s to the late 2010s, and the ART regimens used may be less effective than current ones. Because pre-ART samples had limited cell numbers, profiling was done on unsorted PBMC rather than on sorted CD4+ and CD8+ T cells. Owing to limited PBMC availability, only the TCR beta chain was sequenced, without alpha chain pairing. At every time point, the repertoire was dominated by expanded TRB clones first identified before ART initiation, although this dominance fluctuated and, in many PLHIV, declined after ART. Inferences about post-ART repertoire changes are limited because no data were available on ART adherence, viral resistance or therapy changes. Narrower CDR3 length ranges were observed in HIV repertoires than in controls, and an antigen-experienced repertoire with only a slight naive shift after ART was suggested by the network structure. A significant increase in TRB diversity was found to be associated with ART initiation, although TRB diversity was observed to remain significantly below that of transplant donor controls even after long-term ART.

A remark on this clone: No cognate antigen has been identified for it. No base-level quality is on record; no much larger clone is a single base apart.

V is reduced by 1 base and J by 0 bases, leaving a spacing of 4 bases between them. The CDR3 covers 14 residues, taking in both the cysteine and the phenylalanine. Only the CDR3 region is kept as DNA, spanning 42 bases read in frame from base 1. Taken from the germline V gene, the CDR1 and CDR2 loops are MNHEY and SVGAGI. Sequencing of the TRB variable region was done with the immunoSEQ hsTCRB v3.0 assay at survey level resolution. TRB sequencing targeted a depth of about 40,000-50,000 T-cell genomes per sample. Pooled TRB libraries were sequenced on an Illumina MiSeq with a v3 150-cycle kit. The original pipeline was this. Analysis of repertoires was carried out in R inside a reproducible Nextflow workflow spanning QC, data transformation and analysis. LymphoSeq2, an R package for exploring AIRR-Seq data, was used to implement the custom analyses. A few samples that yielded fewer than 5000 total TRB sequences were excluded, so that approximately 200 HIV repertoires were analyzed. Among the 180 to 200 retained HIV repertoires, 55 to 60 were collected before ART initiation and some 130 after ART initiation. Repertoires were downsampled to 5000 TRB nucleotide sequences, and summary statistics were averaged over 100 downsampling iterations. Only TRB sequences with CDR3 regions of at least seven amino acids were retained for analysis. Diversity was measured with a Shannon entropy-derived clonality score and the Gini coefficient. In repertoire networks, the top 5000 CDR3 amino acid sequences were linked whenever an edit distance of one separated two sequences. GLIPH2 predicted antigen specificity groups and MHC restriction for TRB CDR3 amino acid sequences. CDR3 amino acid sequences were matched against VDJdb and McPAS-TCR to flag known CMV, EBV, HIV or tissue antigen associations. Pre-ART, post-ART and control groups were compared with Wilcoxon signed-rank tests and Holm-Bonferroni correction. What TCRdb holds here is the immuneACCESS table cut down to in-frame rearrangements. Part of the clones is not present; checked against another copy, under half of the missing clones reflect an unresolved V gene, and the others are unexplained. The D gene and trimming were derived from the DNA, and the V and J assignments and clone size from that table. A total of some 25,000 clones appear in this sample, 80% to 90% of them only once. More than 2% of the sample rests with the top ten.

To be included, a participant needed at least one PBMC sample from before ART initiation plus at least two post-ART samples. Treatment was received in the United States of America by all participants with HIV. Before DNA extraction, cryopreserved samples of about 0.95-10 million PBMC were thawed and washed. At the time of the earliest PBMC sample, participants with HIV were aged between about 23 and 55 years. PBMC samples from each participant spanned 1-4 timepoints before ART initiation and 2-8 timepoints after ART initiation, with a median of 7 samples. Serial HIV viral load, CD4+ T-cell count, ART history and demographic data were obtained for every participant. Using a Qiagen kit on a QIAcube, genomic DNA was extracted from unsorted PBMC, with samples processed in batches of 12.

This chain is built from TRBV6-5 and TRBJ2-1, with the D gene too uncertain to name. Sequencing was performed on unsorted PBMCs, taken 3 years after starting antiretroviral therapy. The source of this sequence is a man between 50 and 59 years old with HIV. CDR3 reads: CASSYFGSYNEQFF. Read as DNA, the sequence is TGTGCCAGCAGTTACTTCGGCTCCTACAATGAGCAGTTCTTC.